Below, 2 T cell receptor beta chains from the same sample are listed, as sequenced in a study of blood T cell repertoires in COVID-19. Profiled with immunoSEQ multiplex PCR; TCRdb holds only in-frame clones, not every one. The table lists hundreds of thousands of clones, about 80% of them singletons. The sequenced material came from PBMCs or T cells enriched from blood (not recorded which). The origin of the receptors is a woman aged 45-59 years who had been exposed to COVID-19.

The chain combines TRBV3-1 (or the pseudogene TRBV3-2) with TRBJ2-7, with unresolved D. There are 13 residues in the CDR3. The germline CDR1 and CDR2 sequences are LGHDT and YNNKEL (reference sequence). Deletions cut 4 bases from V and 3 bases from J, with 10 bases between. In nucleotides, the CDR3 is TGTGCCAGCAGCCCGAGACTGGGCTACGAGCAGTACTTC. This encodes CASSPRLGYEQYF.

V usage is TRBV18 and J usage is TRBJ2-1; 11 nucleotides agree with TRBD2. The CDR3 is made up of 15 amino acids. J was trimmed by 8 bases and V by 6 bases; bases with no gene match: 9. CDR1 KGHSH and CDR2 LQKENI come from the germline V gene. CDR3 DNA: TGTGCCAGCTCCCCCGGACTAGCGGGTAGCGATGAGCAGTTCTTC. Translated: CASSPGLAGSDEQFF.